Below, 5 T cell receptor beta chains from the same sample are listed, as sequenced in a study of fetal regulatory T cell absence and autoimmunity. Produced via immunoSEQ multiplex PCR; TCRdb's table is partial and in-frame only. The sample lists some 87,000 clones; roughly 70% were seen once. Sequenced material: pancreas tissue. The receptors were sampled from a male donor with IPEX syndrome.

This clone has only one observation. V and J are TRBV6-5 and TRBJ2-7; a weak D match, TRBD2 (5 bases). CDR1 and CDR2 from the germline V gene are MNHEY and SVGAGI. The V end was cut by 10 bases, the J end by 0 bases, with 16 bases between. There are 14 residues in the CDR3. The CDR3 loop is CATKNAGGSYEQYF. CDR3 DNA sequence: TGTGCCACCAAAAATGCCGGAGGCTCCTACGAGCAGTACTTC.

The chain has TRBV10-3 and TRBJ2-7, with TRBD2 identical over 7 bases. This CDR3 has 14 residues. Germline CDR1 reads ENHRY; CDR2 reads SYGVKD. V lost 0 bases and J lost 6; bases outside the gene matches: 5. The CDR3 is CAISESGRESEQYF. In DNA form, the CDR3 reads TGTGCCATCAGTGAGTCGGGGCGGGAGTCCGAGCAGTACTTC.

The rearrangement joins TRBV5-8 to TRBJ2-5; D might be TRBD1 or TRBD2, each matching 6 bases. This CDR3 comprises 16 residues. The germline CDR1 and CDR2 sequences are SGHTS and YDEGEE. V lost 0 bases and J lost 4, with 16 bases in between. The DNA of the CDR3 is TGTGCCAGCAGCTTGGGGGCTGAAGGGGGGCGAGAGACCCAGTACTTC. It yields the protein CASSLGAEGGRETQYF.

The CDR3 loop is CASSPLPLQATNEKLFF. The CDR3 region has the DNA TGTGCCAGCAGCCCCCTACCCTTACAGGCAACTAATGAAAAACTGTTTTTT. The chain uses TRBV9 and TRBJ1-4; D is possibly TRBD1 (5 bases). The CDR3 is 17 residues long. The germline V and J ends were trimmed by 4 bases and 0 bases, with 16 bases remaining between them. The germline V gene has CDR1 SGDLS and CDR2 YYNGEE.

The table lists this clone with a few counts. The rearrangement links TRBV5-1 to TRBJ1-2; D remains unclear. V lost 3 bases and J 3 bases, leaving 12 bases between the germline ends. The CDR3 loop spans 14 amino acids. Germline assignment: CDR1 SGHRS and CDR2 YFSETQ. The CDR3 is CASSWTGSDYGYTF. DNA of the CDR3: TGCGCCAGCAGCTGGACCGGGTCGGACTATGGCTACACCTTC.